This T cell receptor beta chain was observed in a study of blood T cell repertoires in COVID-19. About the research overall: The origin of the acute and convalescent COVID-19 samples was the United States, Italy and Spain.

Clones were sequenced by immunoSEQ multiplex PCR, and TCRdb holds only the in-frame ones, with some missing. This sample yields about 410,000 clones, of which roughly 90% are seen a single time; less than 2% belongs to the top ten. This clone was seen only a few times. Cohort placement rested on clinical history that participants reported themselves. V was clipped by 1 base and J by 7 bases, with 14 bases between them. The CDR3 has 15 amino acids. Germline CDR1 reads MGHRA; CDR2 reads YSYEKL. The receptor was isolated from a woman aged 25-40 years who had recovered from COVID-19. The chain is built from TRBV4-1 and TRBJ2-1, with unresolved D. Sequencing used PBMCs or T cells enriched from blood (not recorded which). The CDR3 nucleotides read TGCGCCAGCAGCCAAGTTTCGGTAGCTTGGAATGAGCAGTTCTTC. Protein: CASSQVSVAWNEQFF.